One T cell receptor beta chain is described in this entry. What it binds is not known. Germline is not matched at one junction end, which may reflect a read error. This sample is part of a study of siplizumab effects on memory and regulatory T cells. Germline loops: CDR1 LNHDA, CDR2 SQIVND (reference sequence). There are 15 residues in the CDR3. Method: immunoSEQ multiplex PCR; TCRdb's copy keeps in-frame clones and lacks some. This sample yields 100,000 or so clones, of which 94% are seen a single time; roughly 0.61% belongs to the top ten. Points from the study as a whole: The majority of clones, roughly 75-97% of proliferating CD4+ or CD8+ clones, lacked an assignable naive or memory phenotype.

The gene calls are TRBV19 and TRBJ1-2; D gene unclear. Sequenced input: Tregs sorted from blood. This clonotype was sampled from a human donor in good health. The CDR3 DNA sequence: TGTGCCAGTGGTATAGAGGACCCAGCTAACTATGGCTACACCTTC. It encodes CASGIEDPANYGYTF.